This T cell receptor beta chain came from a study of blood T cells in healthy people across ages. This CDR3 contains 13 residues. Per the germline V gene, CDR1 is MNHEY and CDR2 is SMNVEV (reference sequence). V was shortened by 4 bases and J by 3 bases, with 10 bases between the two germline ends. Using a J-beta primer mix together with a sample-barcoded 5' primer, a second PCR was run for about 7 to 12 cycles. TCRdb processed the 5' RACE reads anew with MiXCR; each CDR3 protein has one entry. The table shows about 1.1 million distinct CDR3 sequences, with around two fifths occurring only once. The specimen sequenced was blood. The clonotype was recovered from a man younger than 35 in good health. This rearrangement joins TRBV27 to TRBJ2-7; TRBD1 might be the D (6 bases). CDR3 loop: CASSSLTGYEQYF. In DNA form, the CDR3 reads TGTGCCAGCAGTTCCCTGACAGGCTACGAGCAGTACTTC.